The 31 T cell receptor beta chains below come from one sample, sequenced in a study of cytomegalovirus exposure and HLA in healthy donors. PCR was performed using 60 Vbeta and 13 Jbeta primers. The data were produced by immunoSEQ multiplex PCR, yet TCRdb's version contains in-frame clones alone and is incomplete. In the table there are more than 95,000 clones, around 77% of which are singletons. The material sequenced was PBMCs. The receptors derive from a man aged 50 to 59 in good health and CMV-seropositive.

The CDR3 sequence is CASTFQGGPYEQYF. CDR3 coding DNA: TGTGCCAGCACCTTTCAGGGTGGACCCTACGAGCAGTACTTC. The chain couples TRBV7-2 to TRBJ2-7, with D perhaps matching TRBD1 (5 bases). V was cut by 7 bases and J by 2 bases, with 15 bases left in between. The germline CDR1 and CDR2 sequences are SGHTA and FQGNSA. The CDR3 runs 14 residues.

The table lists this clone with a few counts. Written as DNA, the CDR3 is TGTGCCAGCAGCTTCGACAGGGGGAACACCGGGGAGCTGTTTTTT. It translates to CASSFDRGNTGELFF. The rearrangement links TRBV7-2 to TRBJ2-2; 8 positions match TRBD1. CDR3 length: 15 amino acids. Germline V gives CDR1 SGHTA, CDR2 FQGNSA. Trimming cost V 3 bases and J 1 base; bases outside gene matches: 1.

The V call is TRBV29-1, the J call TRBJ2-6, with D perhaps TRBD1 (5 bases). Germline loops: CDR1 SQVTM, CDR2 ANQGSEA. V shed 2 bases and J shed 3 bases, with 11 bases lying between them. This CDR3 is 15 amino acids long. The CDR3 loop reads CSVELWGGGANVLTF. The DNA of the CDR3 is TGCAGCGTTGAATTATGGGGCGGTGGGGCCAACGTCCTGACTTTC.

The chain is built from TRBV7-9 and TRBJ1-6; 10 nucleotides agree with TRBD1. Looked up from germline, CDR1 is SEHNR and CDR2 is FQNEAQ (reference sequence). This CDR3 comprises 15 residues. Trimming took 4 bases from V and 7 from J; bases not matched to a gene: 4. CDR3 DNA: TGTGCCAGCAGCTCACGGGACAGGGGAAATTCACCCCTCCACTTT. Translated: CASSSRDRGNSPLHF.

J is TRBJ2-1 and V is TRBV6-1, with 14 bases identical to TRBD2. Germline V CDR1 and CDR2: MNHNS, SASEGT. The V and J ends lost 2 bases and 6 bases, in that order; junction bases with no gene match: 6. The CDR3 spans 17 residues. The CDR3 reads CASSEPGTSGGRNEQFF. CDR3 sequence (DNA): TGTGCCAGCAGTGAACCCGGGACTAGCGGGGGCCGCAATGAGCAGTTCTTC.

V gene TRBV5-1 combines with J gene TRBJ2-2; D perhaps matches TRBD1 (5 bases). The CDR3 is 17 residues long. Trimming left V 4 bases short and J 1 base short, with 17 bases between. The V gene's germline CDR1 is SGHRS and CDR2 YFSETQ. DNA for the CDR3: TGCGCCAGCAGCCCCCGAGCGACAGCCCAGAACACCGGGGAGCTGTTTTTT. Translation: CASSPRATAQNTGELFF. Using reference TRBV5-1 and TRBJ2-2 for the parts outside the CDR3, the full variable domain is KAGVTQTPRYLIKTRGQQVTLSCSPISGHRSVSWYQQTPGQGLQFLFEYFSETQRNKGNFPGRFSGRQFSNSRSEMNVSTLELGDSALYLCASSPRATAQNTGELFFGEGSRLTVL.

The V gene is TRBV5-4, the J gene TRBJ2-7; 8 bases align to TRBD2. The CDR3 consists of 15 residues. From germline, CDR1 is SGHNT and CDR2 YYREEE (reference sequence). With V trimmed by 2 bases and J by 4 bases, 8 bases remained unmatched. CDR3 protein: CASSLHSGAMYEQYF. The CDR3 DNA reads TGTGCCAGCAGCTTACATAGCGGGGCGATGTACGAGCAGTACTTC.

The rearrangement uses TRBV7-2 and TRBJ2-1; D unclear. The CDR3 consists of 13 residues. The germline V gene encodes CDR1 SGHTA and CDR2 FQGNSA. Deletions cut 2 bases from V and 9 bases from J, with 11 bases between. DNA for the CDR3: TGTGCCAGCAGCTTACCTGTCTTGGCTGAGCAGTTCTTC. Translated, it gives CASSLPVLAEQFF. Full variable domain (missing parts from reference TRBV7-2 and TRBJ2-1): GAGVSQSPSNKVTEKGKDVELRCDPISGHTALYWYRQSLGQGLEFLIYFQGNSAPDKSGLPSDRFSAERTGGSVSTLTIQRTQQEDSAVYLCASSLPVLAEQFFGPGTRLTVL.

This chain uses TRBV6-6 with TRBJ1-5; a weak D match, TRBD1 (6 bases). Germline V lookup: CDR1 MNHNY, CDR2 SVGAGI (reference sequence). The V and J ends lost 6 bases and 5 bases respectively, with 14 bases between them. The length of the CDR3 is 14 residues. CDR3 nucleotides: TGTGCCAGCAGGCCACAGGGAGAGCATCAGCCCCAGCATTTT. This encodes CASRPQGEHQPQHF.

This clone was observed a single time. This CDR3 reads CASSSTPGTFSYNEQFF. CDR3 nucleotide sequence: TGTGCCAGCAGCTCTACCCCCGGGACTTTCTCCTACAATGAGCAGTTCTTC. The gene calls are TRBV7-2 and TRBJ2-1, with a weak D call TRBD2 (6 bases). CDR1 and CDR2 (germline): SGHTA, FQGNSA. V lost 4 bases and J 0 bases, leaving 16 bases between the germline ends. There are 17 residues in the CDR3.

Regarding this clone: The same CDR3 is also encoded by other DNA sequences in this sample. The gene calls are TRBV5-1 and TRBJ2-1; maybe TRBD2 (5 bases). Germline assignment: CDR1 SGHRS and CDR2 YFSETQ. The CDR3 runs 12 residues. V was trimmed by 0 bases and J by 8 bases, leaving 6 bases between them. In DNA form, the CDR3 reads TGCGCCAGCAGCTTGGACGGGGATGAGCAGTTCTTC. Its protein product is CASSLDGDEQFF.

The CDR3 bases are TGCAGCGTTGTAATGTCGTTTAGCACAGATACGCAGTATTTT. It encodes CSVVMSFSTDTQYF. The chain links TRBV29-1 to TRBJ2-3; D gene unclear. Trimming removed 4 bases at V and 0 bases at J, with 11 bases between. The CDR3 consists of 14 residues. Per the germline V gene, CDR1 is SQVTM and CDR2 is ANQGSEA.

Note on this clone: A junction boundary mismatches the germline segment, possibly from a read error. This sequence joins TRBV5-1 and TRBJ2-5; 9 bases align to TRBD2. The CDR3 has 15 amino acids. Germline V CDR1 and CDR2: SGHRS, YFSETQ. The CDR3 DNA follows: TGCGCCAGCAGATTGGGGCGGGGGGGCCCAGAGACCCAGTACTTC. This gives the protein CASRLGRGGPETQYF.

The chain is built from TRBV5-6 and TRBJ1-1; 7 bases are shared with TRBD1. The V segment lost 4 bases and the J segment 5 bases; nucleotides outside the gene matches: 11. The length of the CDR3 is 15 residues. Germline V gene data show CDR1 as SGHDT and CDR2 as YYEEEE. CDR3 sequence reads: CASSLVRAGGTEAFF. CDR3 nucleotide sequence: TGTGCCAGCAGCCTCGTGAGGGCAGGGGGGACTGAAGCTTTCTTT.

This clone has only one observation. The V call is TRBV9, the J call TRBJ2-1; D call uncertain. V lost 9 bases and J lost 0, with 7 bases in between. CDR1 and CDR2 (germline): SGDLS, YYNGEE. This CDR3 is built from 12 residues. CDR3 DNA: TGTGCCAACCCGAGCTCCTACAATGAGCAGTTCTTC. Translation gives CANPSSYNEQFF.

The chain has TRBV30 and TRBJ1-4; the match to TRBD1 covers 7 bases. J gave up 4 bases and V 1 base, and 3 bases lay outside the gene matches. This CDR3 spans 14 amino acids. CDR1 GTSNPN and CDR2 SVGIG come from the germline V gene (reference sequence). The CDR3 nucleotides are TGTGCCTGGAGTGGACAGGGAAATAATGAAAAACTGTTTTTT. Its protein product is CAWSGQGNNEKLFF.

The J gene is TRBJ1-2, the V gene TRBV28, with D possibly matching TRBD1 (5 bases). Trimming shortened V by 1 base and J by 6 bases, and 12 bases separated the two germline ends. Per germline, CDR1 MDHEN and CDR2 SYDVKM. This CDR3 has 14 amino acids. CDR3 sequence: CASSLSRQSHGYTF. The DNA of the CDR3 is TGTGCCAGCAGTTTATCCCGACAGAGCCATGGCTACACCTTC.

Only one count was recorded for this clone. The V call is TRBV7-2, the J call TRBJ2-5, with a possible D match to TRBD1 (6 bases). Germline-derived CDR1 and CDR2 are SGHTA and FQGNSA. Trimming pared 1 base from V and 4 bases from J, leaving 10 bases between. This CDR3 has 14 amino acids. CDR3 residues: CASSLVARGETQYF. The CDR3 nucleotides are TGTGCCAGCAGCTTAGTGGCCAGGGGAGAGACCCAGTACTTC.

This clone was counted once. The V call is TRBV19, the J call TRBJ2-1, with TRBD2 identical over 10 bases. The CDR3 spans 16 residues. After removal of 6 bases from V and 5 bases from J, the junction contained 10 bases not matched to a gene. Germline values: CDR1 LNHDA, CDR2 SQIVND (reference sequence). This chain's CDR3 is CASRNLLAGEDNEQFF. CDR3 nucleotides: TGTGCCAGTAGAAACCTCCTAGCGGGAGAAGACAATGAGCAGTTCTTC.

This clone turned up a few times. The chain couples TRBV5-4 to TRBJ2-2; a possible D gene is TRBD1 (6 bases). Trimming removed 4 bases at V and 1 base at J, with 11 bases between. CDR1 is SGHNT and CDR2 is YYREEE in the germline V gene (reference sequence). The CDR3 totals 15 residues. Here the CDR3 DNA reads TGTGCCAGCAGCCTGGACAGCATGAACACCGGGGAGCTGTTTTTT. The encoded protein is CASSLDSMNTGELFF.

The chain is built from TRBV2 and TRBJ2-2; 13 bases line up with TRBD2. Germline CDR1 SNHLY, CDR2 FYNNEI. V shed 5 bases, J shed 5 bases, and the junction held 2 bases outside the gene matches. The CDR3 runs to 15 residues. In nucleotides, the CDR3 is TGTGCCAGCAGTCCGGGACTAGCGGGAACCGGGGAGCTGTTTTTT. The encoded protein is CASSPGLAGTGELFF. The full variable domain, with the rest looked up from reference TRBV2 and TRBJ2-2, is EPEVTQTPSHQVTQMGQEVILRCVPISNHLYFYWYRQILGQKVEFLVSFYNNEISEKSEIFDDQFSVERPDGSNFTLKIRSTKLEDSAMYFCASSPGLAGTGELFFGEGSRLTVL.

V and J are TRBV27 and TRBJ2-5; a possible D gene is TRBD1 (6 bases). V lost 8 bases and J lost 2, with 12 bases in between. Germline loops: CDR1 MNHEY, CDR2 SMNVEV (reference sequence). This CDR3 is built from 13 residues. The CDR3 here is CASSYREQETQYF. CDR3 in DNA: TGTGCCAGCTCGTACAGGGAACAAGAGACCCAGTACTTC.

V gene TRBV2 combines with J gene TRBJ1-1; a weak D match, TRBD1 (5 bases). Trimming removed 3 bases from V and 0 bases from J, with 14 bases in between. Germline V gene sequence: CDR1 SNHLY, CDR2 FYNNEI. The CDR3 sequence is 16 residues long. CDR3 region: CASSDRGRVMNTEAFF. The DNA for the CDR3 is TGTGCCAGCAGTGATAGGGGCAGGGTCATGAACACTGAAGCTTTCTTT.

The V call is TRBV5-1, the J call TRBJ2-3; 13 positions agree with TRBD2. With 2 bases clipped from V and 2 bases from J, the junction kept 2 bases outside the gene matches. Per germline, CDR1 SGHRS and CDR2 YFSETQ. This CDR3 is 16 amino acids long. CDR3 sequence (DNA): TGCGCCAGCAGCTTAGGGACTAGCGGGAACACAGATACGCAGTATTTT. Protein: CASSLGTSGNTDTQYF. The full variable domain, its missing parts supplied by reference TRBV5-1 and TRBJ2-3, is KAGVTQTPRYLIKTRGQQVTLSCSPISGHRSVSWYQQTPGQGLQFLFEYFSETQRNKGNFPGRFSGRQFSNSRSEMNVSTLELGDSALYLCASSLGTSGNTDTQYFGPGTRLTVL.

The chain carries TRBV5-6 and TRBJ2-3; 15 bases agree with TRBD2. Per the germline V gene, CDR1 is SGHDT and CDR2 is YYEEEE. V dropped 4 bases and J dropped 9; count of bases not matched to a gene: 12. CDR3 size: 17 residues. In nucleotides, the CDR3 is TGTGCCAGCAGCCGCAGGACTAGCGGGAGGGCCCAGGACACGCAGTATTTT. This codes for CASSRRTSGRAQDTQYF. Together with reference TRBV5-6 and TRBJ2-3, the CDR3 gives the full variable domain: DAGVTQSPTHLIKTRGQQVTLRCSPKSGHDTVSWYQQALGQGPQFIFQYYEEEERQRGNFPDRFSGHQFPNYSSELNVNALLLGDSALYLCASSRRTSGRAQDTQYFGPGTRLTVL.

The rearrangement joins TRBV4-2 to TRBJ1-4, with a tentative D call TRBD1 (5 bases). CDR1 and CDR2 (germline): LGHNA, YNFKEQ. The V gene lost 0 bases and the J gene lost 5 bases, with 10 bases spanning the gap. There are 15 residues in the CDR3. The CDR3 sequence is CASSQEHRPNEKLFF. DNA of the CDR3: TGTGCCAGCAGCCAAGAGCACAGGCCGAATGAAAAACTGTTTTTT.

The gene calls are TRBV5-1 and TRBJ2-5; 12 bases agree with TRBD1. The J call may not be correct, given that the DNA end is closer to TRBJ2-7. CDR3 length: 14 residues. The germline V gene encodes CDR1 SGHRS and CDR2 YFSETQ. CDR3 in DNA: TGCGCCAGTAAAACAGGGACAGGGGGCAACGAGCAGTACTTC. Translating it yields CASKTGTGGNEQYF.

The chain combines TRBV7-9 with TRBJ2-2, with TRBD2 matching over 12 bases. Trimming removed 0 bases from V and 7 bases from J; junction bases left unmatched: 6. Germline V gives CDR1 SEHNR, CDR2 FQNEAQ (reference sequence). The CDR3 sequence is 17 residues long. The CDR3 region has the DNA TGTGCCAGCAGCTTAGCCGGACTAGCGGGGTTCAACGGGGAGCTGTTTTTT. Its protein product is CASSLAGLAGFNGELFF.

The chain has TRBV7-2 and TRBJ2-7, with D uncertain. Per the germline V gene, CDR1 is SGHTA and CDR2 is FQGNSA. V was shortened by 2 bases and J by 2 bases, with 4 bases between the two germline ends. The CDR3 spans 12 residues. CDR3 in amino acids: CASSLSTYEQYF. The DNA of the CDR3 is TGTGCCAGCAGCTTATCCACCTACGAGCAGTACTTC.

This chain links TRBV13 with TRBJ1-1, with D uncertain. The CDR3 covers 11 residues. The germline V and J ends were trimmed by 5 bases and 10 bases, with 11 bases remaining between them. The germline CDR1 and CDR2 sequences are PRHDT and FYEKMQ (reference sequence). The CDR3 DNA reads as TGTGCCAGCAGCCGAGGGCGGGGAGCTTTCTTT. It codes for CASSRGRGAFF.

V is TRBV5-1 and J is TRBJ1-2; D perhaps matches TRBD1 (5 bases). V was shortened by 0 bases and J by 6 bases, with 12 bases between the two germline ends. Germline lookup yields CDR1 SGHRS and CDR2 YFSETQ. This CDR3 contains 14 residues. CDR3 sequence: CASSLEAGRDGYTF. As DNA, the CDR3 is TGCGCCAGCAGCTTGGAGGCAGGGCGTGATGGCTACACCTTC. Based on the CDR3 plus reference TRBV5-1 and TRBJ1-2, the full variable domain is KAGVTQTPRYLIKTRGQQVTLSCSPISGHRSVSWYQQTPGQGLQFLFEYFSETQRNKGNFPGRFSGRQFSNSRSEMNVSTLELGDSALYLCASSLEAGRDGYTFGSGTRLTVV.